These T cell receptor beta chains were read from a single sample in a study of technical replicates of blood from a handful of donors. Here immunoSEQ multiplex PCR was the method, and the copy in TCRdb shows in-frame clones only, minus some. Here the sample spans more than 65,000 clones, around 97% being singletons. Sequenced sample: T cells isolated from PBMCs. The origin of the receptors is a human donor in good health. Both conserved end residues are part of each CDR3. The order of the fields is CDR3 length, clone size, J gene, D gene, V gene, CDR3 protein, CDR3 DNA. D genes are given only for firm matches. A row's size may be missing; if present it is once, few, many or a size class.

length: 14
size: NA
J: TRBJ2-2
D: NA
V: TRBV7-6
CDR3: CASSEVVQGGELFF
DNA: TGTGCCAGCAGCGAAGTGGTTCAGGGCGGGGAGCTGTTTTTT

length: 14
size: NA
J: TRBJ2-5
D: TRBD1
V: TRBV5-4
CDR3: CASSPQGYQETQYF
DNA: TGTGCCAGCAGCCCACAGGGGTACCAAGAGACCCAGTACTTC

length: 14
size: NA
J: TRBJ2-1
D: NA
V: TRBV7-6
CDR3: CASSLGASSHEQFF
DNA: TGTGCCAGCAGCTTAGGGGCTAGCAGCCATGAGCAGTTCTTC

length: 15
size: once
J: TRBJ2-7
D: TRBD1
V: TRBV11-2
CDR3: CASSLAGTGVYEQYF
DNA: TGTGCCAGCAGCTTAGCCGGGACAGGGGTCTACGAGCAGTACTTC

length: 16
size: NA
J: TRBJ1-2
D: TRBD1
V: TRBV27
CDR3: CASSFSGTGGALGYTF
DNA: TGTGCCAGCAGTTTCTCCGGGACAGGGGGCGCTTTGGGCTACACCTTC

length: 13
size: NA
J: TRBJ2-7
D: NA
V: TRBV27
CDR3: CASSLDSWNEQYF
DNA: TGTGCCAGCAGCCTGGACAGTTGGAACGAGCAGTACTTC

length: 15
size: NA
J: TRBJ1-4
D: NA
V: TRBV28
CDR3: CASSLQGQANEKLFF
DNA: TGTGCCAGCAGTTTACAGGGACAAGCTAATGAAAAACTGTTTTTT

length: 17
size: NA
J: TRBJ2-7
D: TRBD2
V: TRBV19
CDR3: CASSRGLLAGEDYEQYF
DNA: TGTGCCAGTAGTAGGGGGTTACTAGCGGGAGAAGACTACGAGCAGTACTTC

length: 15
size: once
J: TRBJ2-3
D: NA
V: TRBV9
CDR3: CASSLRQEITDTQYF
DNA: TGTGCCAGCAGCTTGCGACAGGAGATCACAGATACGCAGTATTTT

length: 15
size: once
J: TRBJ1-1
D: NA
V: TRBV5-4
CDR3: CASSSSTMGNTEAFF
DNA: TGTGCCAGCAGCTCGTCTACTATGGGGAACACTGAAGCTTTCTTT

length: 11
size: NA
J: TRBJ2-1
D: NA
V: TRBV11-2
CDR3: CASSFNNEQFF
DNA: TGTGCCAGCAGCTTTAACAATGAGCAGTTCTTC

length: 15
size: NA
J: TRBJ2-1
D: NA
V: TRBV21-1
CDR3: CASSKLSGGAYEQFF
DNA: TGTGCCAGCAGCAAACTGTCAGGGGGCGCGTATGAGCAGTTCTTC

length: 14
size: NA
J: TRBJ1-1
D: NA
V: TRBV2
CDR3: CASSQEGILTEAFF
DNA: TGTGCCAGCTCTCAGGAGGGTATTCTCACTGAAGCTTTCTTT

length: 13
size: NA
J: TRBJ2-1
D: TRBD2
V: TRBV29-1
CDR3: CSVWTSSYNEQFF
DNA: TGCAGCGTCTGGACTAGCAGTTACAATGAGCAGTTCTTC

length: 13
size: NA
J: TRBJ2-7
D: NA
V: TRBV4-1
CDR3: CASSERTAYEQYF
DNA: TGCGCCAGCAGCGAGAGGACAGCCTACGAGCAGTACTTC

length: 13
size: NA
J: TRBJ1-2
D: NA
V: TRBV6-1
CDR3: CASSERGGNGYTF
DNA: TGTGCCAGCAGTGAACGGGGCGGGAATGGCTACACCTTC

length: 11
size: NA
J: TRBJ1-1
D: NA
V: TRBV30
CDR3: CAWITGTEAFF
DNA: TGTGCCTGGATTACGGGGACTGAAGCTTTCTTT

length: 13
size: NA
J: TRBJ2-1
D: NA
V: TRBV29-1
CDR3: CSVLQGAYNEQFF
DNA: TGCAGCGTCTTACAGGGAGCCTACAATGAGCAGTTCTTC

length: 11
size: NA
J: TRBJ2-7
D: NA
V: TRBV7-9
CDR3: CASSTIYEQYF
DNA: TGTGCCAGCAGTACTATATACGAGCAGTACTTC

length: 13
size: NA
J: TRBJ1-1
D: NA
V: TRBV4-1
CDR3: CASSLGINTEAFF
DNA: TGCGCCAGCAGCCTCGGGATAAACACTGAAGCTTTCTTT

length: 14
size: few
J: TRBJ2-7
D: TRBD2
V: TRBV6-1
CDR3: CATSRGSSGYEQYF
DNA: TGTGCCACCTCTCGAGGGAGTAGCGGGTACGAGCAGTACTTC

length: 15
size: once
J: TRBJ2-2
D: TRBD1
V: TRBV5-4
CDR3: CASSFETGDTGELFF
DNA: TGTGCCAGCAGCTTCGAAACAGGGGACACCGGGGAGCTGTTTTTT

length: 13
size: NA
J: TRBJ2-1
D: TRBD2
V: TRBV27
CDR3: CASSPTSTNEQFF
DNA: TGTGCCAGCAGCCCGACTAGCACCAATGAGCAGTTCTTC

length: 13
size: NA
J: TRBJ1-2
D: NA
V: TRBV6-1
CDR3: CASSRGHPNGYTF
DNA: TGTGCCAGCAGTCGGGGACACCCCAATGGCTACACCTTC

length: 16
size: once
J: TRBJ2-2
D: TRBD2
V: TRBV5-4
CDR3: CASTVLAGVNTGELFF
DNA: TGTGCCAGCACCGTACTAGCGGGAGTAAACACCGGGGAGCTGTTTTTT

length: 14
size: NA
J: TRBJ2-3
D: TRBD1
V: TRBV6-5
CDR3: CASSPGQGMDTQYF
DNA: TGTGCCAGCAGCCCGGGACAGGGAATGGATACGCAGTATTTT

length: 16
size: NA
J: TRBJ2-5
D: NA
V: TRBV6-5
CDR3: CASSYSDRPHQETQYF
DNA: TGTGCCAGCAGTTATTCGGACAGACCGCACCAAGAGACCCAGTACTTC

length: 12
size: NA
J: TRBJ2-2
D: NA
V: TRBV7-3
CDR3: CASSFSAGELFF
DNA: TGTGCCAGCAGCTTTAGCGCCGGGGAGCTGTTTTTT

length: 14
size: NA
J: TRBJ2-3
D: NA
V: TRBV9
CDR3: CASSVDSYTDTQYF
DNA: TGTGCCAGCAGCGTTGATAGTTACACAGATACGCAGTATTTT

length: 15
size: NA
J: TRBJ2-7
D: TRBD2
V: TRBV6-5
CDR3: CASSYRDGGTYEQYF
DNA: TGTGCCAGCAGTTACCGGGACGGGGGGACCTACGAGCAGTACTTC